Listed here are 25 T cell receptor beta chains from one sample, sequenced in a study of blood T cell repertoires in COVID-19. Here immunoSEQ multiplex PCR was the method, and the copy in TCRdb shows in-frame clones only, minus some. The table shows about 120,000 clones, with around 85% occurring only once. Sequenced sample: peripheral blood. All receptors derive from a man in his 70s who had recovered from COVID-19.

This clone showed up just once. The CDR3 DNA is TGTGCCAGCAGTGGACTAGCGGGAGCAGGCTTAGAGACCCAGTACTTC. It yields the protein CASSGLAGAGLETQYF. The genes are TRBV28 and TRBJ2-5; 13 bases are shared with TRBD2. CDR1 MDHEN and CDR2 SYDVKM come from the germline V gene. V was clipped by 5 bases and J by 4 bases; unmatched bases: 7. The CDR3 extends over 16 amino acids.

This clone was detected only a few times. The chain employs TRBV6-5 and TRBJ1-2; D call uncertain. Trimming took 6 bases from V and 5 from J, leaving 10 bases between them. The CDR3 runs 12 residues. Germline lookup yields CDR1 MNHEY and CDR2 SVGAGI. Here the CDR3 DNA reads TGTGCCAGCAGGACGCAGGAATATGGCTACACCTTC. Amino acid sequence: CASRTQEYGYTF.

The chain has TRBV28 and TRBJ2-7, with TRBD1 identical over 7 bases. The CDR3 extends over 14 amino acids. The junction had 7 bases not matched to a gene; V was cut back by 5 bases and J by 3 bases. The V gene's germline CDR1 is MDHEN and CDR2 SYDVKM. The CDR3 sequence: CASSEPGQFYEQYF. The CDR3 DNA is TGTGCCAGCAGTGAGCCGGGACAGTTCTACGAGCAGTACTTC.

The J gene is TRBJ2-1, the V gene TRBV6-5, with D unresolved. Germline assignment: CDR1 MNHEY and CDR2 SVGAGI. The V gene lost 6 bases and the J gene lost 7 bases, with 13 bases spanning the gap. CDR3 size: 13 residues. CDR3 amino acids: CASRAPSRNEQFF. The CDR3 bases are TGTGCCAGCAGGGCCCCGAGCAGGAATGAGCAGTTCTTC.

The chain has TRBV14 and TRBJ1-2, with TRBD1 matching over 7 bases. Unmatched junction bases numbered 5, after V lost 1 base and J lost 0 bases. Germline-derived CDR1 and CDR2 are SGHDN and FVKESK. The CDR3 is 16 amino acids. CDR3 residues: CASSQAGQGANYGYTF. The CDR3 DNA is TGTGCCAGCAGCCAAGCTGGTCAGGGGGCTAACTATGGCTACACCTTC.

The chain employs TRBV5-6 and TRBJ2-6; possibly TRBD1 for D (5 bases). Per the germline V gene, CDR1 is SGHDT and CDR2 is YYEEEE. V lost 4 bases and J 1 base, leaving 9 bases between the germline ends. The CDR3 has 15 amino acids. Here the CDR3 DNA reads TGTGCCAGCAGCCTAGGGGTGTCTGGGGCCAACGTCCTGACTTTC. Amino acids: CASSLGVSGANVLTF.

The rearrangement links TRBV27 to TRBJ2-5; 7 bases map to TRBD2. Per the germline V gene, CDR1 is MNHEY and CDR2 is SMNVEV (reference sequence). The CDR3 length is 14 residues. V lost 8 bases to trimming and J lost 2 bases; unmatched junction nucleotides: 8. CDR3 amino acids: CASSGGSSQETQYF. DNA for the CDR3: TGTGCCAGCTCTGGCGGGAGCTCTCAAGAGACCCAGTACTTC.

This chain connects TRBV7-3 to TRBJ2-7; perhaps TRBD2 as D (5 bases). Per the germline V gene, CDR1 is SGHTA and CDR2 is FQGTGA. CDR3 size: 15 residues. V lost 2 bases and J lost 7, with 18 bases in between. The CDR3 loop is CASSLLPGPPGEQYF. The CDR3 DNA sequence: TGTGCCAGCAGCTTACTCCCCGGACCGCCGGGGGAGCAGTACTTC.

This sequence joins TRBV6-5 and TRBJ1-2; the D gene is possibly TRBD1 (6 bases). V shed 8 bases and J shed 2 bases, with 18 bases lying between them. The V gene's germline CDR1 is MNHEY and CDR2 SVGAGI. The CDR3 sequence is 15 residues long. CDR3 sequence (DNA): TGTGCCAGCGGGGGCAGGGCAGCCGCGAACTATGGCTACACCTTC. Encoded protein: CASGGRAAANYGYTF.

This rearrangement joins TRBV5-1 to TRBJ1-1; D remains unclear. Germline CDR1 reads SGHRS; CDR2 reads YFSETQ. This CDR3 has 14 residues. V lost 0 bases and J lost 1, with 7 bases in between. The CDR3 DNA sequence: TGCGCCAGCAGCTTGGGAGCCGCGAACACTGAAGCTTTCTTT. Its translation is CASSLGAANTEAFF. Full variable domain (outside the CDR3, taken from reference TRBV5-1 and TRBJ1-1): KAGVTQTPRYLIKTRGQQVTLSCSPISGHRSVSWYQQTPGQGLQFLFEYFSETQRNKGNFPGRFSGRQFSNSRSEMNVSTLELGDSALYLCASSLGAANTEAFFGQGTRLTVV.

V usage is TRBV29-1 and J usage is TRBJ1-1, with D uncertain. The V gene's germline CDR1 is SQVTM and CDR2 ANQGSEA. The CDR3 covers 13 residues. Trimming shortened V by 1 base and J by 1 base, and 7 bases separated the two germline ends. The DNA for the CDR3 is TGCAGCGTTGAAGGGGGAGGGAACACTGAAGCTTTCTTT. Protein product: CSVEGGGNTEAFF.

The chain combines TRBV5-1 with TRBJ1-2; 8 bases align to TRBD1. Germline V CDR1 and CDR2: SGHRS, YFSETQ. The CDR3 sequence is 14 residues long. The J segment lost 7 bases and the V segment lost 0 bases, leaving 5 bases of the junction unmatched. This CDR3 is CASSLGTGTRGYTF. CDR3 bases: TGCGCCAGCAGCTTGGGGACAGGGACTCGTGGCTACACCTTC.

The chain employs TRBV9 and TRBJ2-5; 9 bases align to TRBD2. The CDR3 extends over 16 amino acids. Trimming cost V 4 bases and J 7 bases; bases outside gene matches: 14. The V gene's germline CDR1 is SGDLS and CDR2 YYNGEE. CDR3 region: CASSPLAGTESGTQYF. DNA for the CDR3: TGTGCCAGCAGCCCCCTAGCGGGGACGGAATCGGGGACCCAGTACTTC.

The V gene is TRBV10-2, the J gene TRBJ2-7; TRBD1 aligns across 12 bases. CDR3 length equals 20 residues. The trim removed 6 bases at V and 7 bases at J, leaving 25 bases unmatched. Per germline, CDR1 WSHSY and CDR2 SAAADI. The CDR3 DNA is TGCGCCAGCAGAAAAACAATGGGGGCTCACCCGGGACAGGGGGCATTTGAGCAGTACTTC. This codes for CASRKTMGAHPGQGAFEQYF.

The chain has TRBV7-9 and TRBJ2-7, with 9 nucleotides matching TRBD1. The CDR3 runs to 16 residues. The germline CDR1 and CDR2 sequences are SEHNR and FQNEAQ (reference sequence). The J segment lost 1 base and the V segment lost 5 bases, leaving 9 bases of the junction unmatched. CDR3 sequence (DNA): TGTGCCAGCAGCCCCGAGGATGGGACAGGGTCCTACGAGCAGTACTTC. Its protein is CASSPEDGTGSYEQYF.

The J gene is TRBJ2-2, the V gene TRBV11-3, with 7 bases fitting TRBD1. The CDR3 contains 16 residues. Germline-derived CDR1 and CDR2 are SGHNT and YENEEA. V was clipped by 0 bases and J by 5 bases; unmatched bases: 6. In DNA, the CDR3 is TGTGCCAGCAGCTTAGATCCCGCAGGGGGAACCGGGGAGCTGTTTTTT. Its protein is CASSLDPAGGTGELFF. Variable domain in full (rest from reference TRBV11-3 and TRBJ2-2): EAGVVQSPRYKIIEKKQPVAFWCNPISGHNTLYWYLQNLGQGPELLIRYENEEAVDDSQLPKDRFSAERLKGVDSTLKIQPAELGDSAVYLCASSLDPAGGTGELFFGEGSRLTVL.

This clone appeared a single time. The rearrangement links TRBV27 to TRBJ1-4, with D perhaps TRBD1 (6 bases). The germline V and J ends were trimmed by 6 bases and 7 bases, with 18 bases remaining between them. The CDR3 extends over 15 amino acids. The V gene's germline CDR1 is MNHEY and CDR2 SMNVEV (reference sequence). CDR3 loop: CASRRSGGLSEKLFF. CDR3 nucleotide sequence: TGTGCCAGCAGACGGTCCGGGGGGCTTTCTGAAAAACTGTTTTTT.

CDR3: CASSLWTGETEAFF. DNA of the CDR3: TGTGCCAGCAGTTTATGGACGGGGGAAACTGAAGCTTTCTTT. This sequence joins TRBV28 and TRBJ1-1; a weak D match, TRBD1 (5 bases). Germline CDR1 MDHEN, CDR2 SYDVKM. The V end lost 0 bases, the J end lost 5 bases, and 10 bases lay between the germline ends. The CDR3 has 14 amino acids.

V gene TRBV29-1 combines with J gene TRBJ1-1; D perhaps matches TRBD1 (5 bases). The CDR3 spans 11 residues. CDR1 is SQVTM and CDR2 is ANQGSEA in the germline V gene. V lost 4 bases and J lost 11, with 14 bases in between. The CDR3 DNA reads TGCAGCGTTGTAGGGGCATCGGCCGCTTTCTTT. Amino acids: CSVVGASAAFF.

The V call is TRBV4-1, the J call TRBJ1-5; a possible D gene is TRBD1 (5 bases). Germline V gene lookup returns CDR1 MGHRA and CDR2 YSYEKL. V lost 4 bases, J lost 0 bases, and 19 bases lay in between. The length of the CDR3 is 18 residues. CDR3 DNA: TGCGCCAGCAGCCGCCCGAGAATGGGGGACTATAGCAATCAGCCCCAGCATTTT. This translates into CASSRPRMGDYSNQPQHF.

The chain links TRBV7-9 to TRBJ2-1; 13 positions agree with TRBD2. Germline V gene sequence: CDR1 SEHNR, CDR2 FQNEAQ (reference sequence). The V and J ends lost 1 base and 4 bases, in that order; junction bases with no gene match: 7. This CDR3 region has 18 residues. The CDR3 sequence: CASSLGLLAGGRYNEQFF. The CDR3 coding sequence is TGTGCCAGCAGCTTAGGGTTACTAGCGGGAGGGAGGTACAATGAGCAGTTCTTC.

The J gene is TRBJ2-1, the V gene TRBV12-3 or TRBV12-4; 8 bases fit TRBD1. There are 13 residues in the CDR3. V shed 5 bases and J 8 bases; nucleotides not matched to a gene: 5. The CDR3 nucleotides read TGTGCCAGCAGTGTAGACAGGGGACATGAGCAGTTCTTC. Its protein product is CASSVDRGHEQFF.

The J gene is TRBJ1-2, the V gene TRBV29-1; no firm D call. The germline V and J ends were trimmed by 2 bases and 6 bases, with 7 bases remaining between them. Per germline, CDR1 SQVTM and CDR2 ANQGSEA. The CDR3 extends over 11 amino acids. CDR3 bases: TGCAGCGTTGAACAGGCCGATGGCTACACCTTC. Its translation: CSVEQADGYTF.

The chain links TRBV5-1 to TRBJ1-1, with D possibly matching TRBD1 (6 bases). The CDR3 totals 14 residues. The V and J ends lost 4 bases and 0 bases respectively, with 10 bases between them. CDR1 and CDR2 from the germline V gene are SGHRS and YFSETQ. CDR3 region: CASSGQPMNTEAFF. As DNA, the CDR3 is TGCGCCAGCAGCGGACAGCCGATGAACACTGAAGCTTTCTTT.

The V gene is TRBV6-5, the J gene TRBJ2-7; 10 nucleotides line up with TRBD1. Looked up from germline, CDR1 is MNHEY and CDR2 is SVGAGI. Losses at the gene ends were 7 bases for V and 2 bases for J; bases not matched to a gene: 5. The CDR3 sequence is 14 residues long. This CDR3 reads CASTLGTGAYEQYF. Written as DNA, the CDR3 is TGTGCCAGCACCCTAGGGACAGGGGCCTACGAGCAGTACTTC.